These 30 T cell receptor beta chains were sequenced from one sample in a study of T cell clones after liver transplantation. Data came from immunoSEQ multiplex PCR; TCRdb stores just in-frame clones and leaves some out. The table lists some 20,000 clones, about 90% of them singletons. The sequencing used CD8+ T cells from blood, collected before liver transplant. The receptors were sampled from a human donor who received a liver transplant.

V gene TRBV4-1 combines with J gene TRBJ1-1; weak D call: TRBD1 (6 bases). Germline V lookup: CDR1 MGHRA, CDR2 YSYEKL. The CDR3 length is 20 residues. V gave up 4 bases and J gave up 0 bases, with 27 bases separating them. The CDR3 DNA reads TGCGCCAGCAGCCCCCGGATAGGACAGAGCCCTCTTAATTTGAACACTGAAGCTTTCTTT. Its translation is CASSPRIGQSPLNLNTEAFF.

The chain joins TRBV7-2 to TRBJ2-1; 8 bases are shared with TRBD2. The CDR3 consists of 15 residues. Germline V gives CDR1 SGHTA, CDR2 FQGNSA. V shed 6 bases and J 1 base; nucleotides not matched to a gene: 5. CDR3 in amino acids: CASRASGFSYNEQFF. The CDR3 DNA is TGTGCCAGCAGGGCTAGCGGGTTTTCCTACAATGAGCAGTTCTTC.

The chain carries TRBV7-9 and TRBJ2-2; D is perhaps TRBD1 or TRBD2 (5 bases each). V shed 8 bases and J shed 7 bases, with 20 bases lying between them. This CDR3 comprises 15 residues. Looked up from germline, CDR1 is SEHNR and CDR2 is FQNEAQ (reference sequence). In nucleotides, the CDR3 is TGTGCCAGCGACTCCGGGACCCCAAGCGACGGGGAGCTGTTTTTT. This gives the protein CASDSGTPSDGELFF.

V is TRBV7-6 and J is TRBJ2-2; the match to TRBD2 covers 8 bases. Germline trimming cut 5 bases from V and 5 bases from J; bases unmatched to any gene: 10. CDR3 length equals 16 residues. CDR1 is SGHVS and CDR2 is FNYEAQ in the germline V gene. CDR3 residues: CASSLTGGPWTGELFF. The CDR3 DNA reads TGTGCCAGCAGCCTTACGGGAGGGCCGTGGACCGGGGAGCTGTTTTTT.

The chain recombines TRBV28 with TRBJ1-1; D uncertain. Trimming took off 3 bases at V and 0 bases at J, with 17 bases between the two ends. The V gene's germline CDR1 is MDHEN and CDR2 SYDVKM. The CDR3 loop spans 17 amino acids. CDR3 region: CASSLGPSDLVNTEAFF. The CDR3 DNA is TGTGCCAGCAGTTTGGGCCCCTCCGATTTGGTGAACACTGAAGCTTTCTTT.

The J gene is TRBJ2-1, the V gene TRBV7-9; TRBD2 matches 8 bases. Germline V lookup: CDR1 SEHNR, CDR2 FQNEAQ (reference sequence). CDR3 length: 15 amino acids. V lost 3 bases to trimming and J lost 9 bases; unmatched junction nucleotides: 10. The CDR3 DNA follows: TGTGCCAGCAGCTTCGGAGGGAGCGGGAGAGCTGAGCAGTTCTTC. Its translation: CASSFGGSGRAEQFF.

The rearrangement links TRBV28 to TRBJ1-1; D unresolved. V lost 4 bases, J lost 7 bases, and 7 bases lay in between. The CDR3 spans 11 residues. CDR1 MDHEN and CDR2 SYDVKM come from the germline V gene. The CDR3 region is CASSYIDEAFF. CDR3 bases: TGTGCCAGCAGTTATATAGATGAAGCTTTCTTT.

This chain joins TRBV27 and TRBJ1-1; unclear D gene. CDR3 length: 14 amino acids. Germline V gene sequence: CDR1 MNHEY, CDR2 SMNVEV (reference sequence). Trimming pared 3 bases from V and 5 bases from J, leaving 13 bases between. CDR3 sequence reads: CASSLRSRGTEAFF. The CDR3 bases are TGTGCCAGCAGTTTGAGATCGAGAGGGACTGAAGCTTTCTTT.

The genes are TRBV29-1 and TRBJ2-5; D ambiguous. V gave up 1 base and J gave up 3 bases, with 6 bases separating them. The CDR3 has 12 amino acids. Germline V CDR1 and CDR2: SQVTM, ANQGSEA. The DNA for the CDR3 is TGCAGCGTTGAAGGGAATAAAGAGACCCAGTACTTC. It encodes CSVEGNKETQYF.

The chain has TRBV28 and TRBJ2-7; D possibly matches TRBD1 or TRBD2 (5 bases each). The germline CDR1 and CDR2 sequences are MDHEN and SYDVKM. Trimming removed 3 bases from V and 1 base from J, with 10 bases in between. CDR3 size: 14 residues. For the CDR3, the DNA is TGTGCCAGCAGTTTGGGGACGGAATCCTACGAGCAGTACTTC. Its protein is CASSLGTESYEQYF.

This chain connects TRBV28 to TRBJ2-2, with TRBD1 matching over 9 bases. Germline CDR1 reads MDHEN; CDR2 reads SYDVKM. This CDR3 has 16 residues. The V segment lost 5 bases and the J segment 3 bases; nucleotides outside the gene matches: 7. The CDR3 sequence is CASSRTGQGYTGELFF. The CDR3, as DNA: TGTGCCAGCAGTCGGACGGGACAGGGCTACACCGGGGAGCTGTTTTTT.

J is TRBJ2-1 and V is TRBV15; TRBD1 or TRBD2 may be the D gene (6 bases each). The CDR3 is made up of 14 amino acids. CDR1 LNHNV and CDR2 YYDKDF come from the germline V gene (reference sequence). Trimming took 9 bases from V and 1 from J, leaving 13 bases between them. CDR3 nucleotide sequence: TGTGCCACAGCGGAGGGGGTTTCCTACAATGAGCAGTTCTTC. This sequence encodes CATAEGVSYNEQFF.

This clone came up a few times. V gene TRBV27 combines with J gene TRBJ1-1; 12 positions agree with TRBD1. Germline V gene data show CDR1 as MNHEY and CDR2 as SMNVEV (reference sequence). The CDR3 is made up of 17 amino acids. V lost 5 bases to trimming and J lost 0 bases; unmatched junction nucleotides: 7. This CDR3 reads CASSPTGQGAMNTEAFF. The CDR3 nucleotides read TGTGCCAGCAGTCCGACGGGACAGGGGGCCATGAACACTGAAGCTTTCTTT.

This clone was counted between two and nine times. V usage is TRBV5-4 and J usage is TRBJ1-1; weak D call: TRBD1 (5 bases). Trimming stripped 4 bases from V and 9 bases from J, with 19 bases between. Germline V gene data show CDR1 as SGHNT and CDR2 as YYREEE (reference sequence). CDR3 length equals 14 residues. The CDR3 loop reads CASSPFDSNLKAFF. The CDR3 bases are TGTGCCAGCAGCCCATTTGACAGTAACCTAAAAGCTTTCTTT.

The genes are TRBV19 and TRBJ2-2; D is ambiguous. V was cut by 5 bases and J by 2 bases, with 6 bases left in between. Germline V gives CDR1 LNHDA, CDR2 SQIVND (reference sequence). The CDR3 sequence is 13 residues long. CDR3 sequence (DNA): TGTGCCAGTAGTTTCATAAACACCGGGGAGCTGTTTTTT. Translating it yields CASSFINTGELFF.

This chain connects TRBV9 to TRBJ2-3; TRBD2 matches at 7 bases. This CDR3 contains 15 residues. Germline CDR1 is SGDLS and CDR2 is YYNGEE. J was trimmed by 4 bases and V by 7 bases; bases with no gene match: 12. The DNA of the CDR3 is TGTGCCAGCGGACTGGGCGGGAGTCCGGCAGATACGCAGTATTTT. Its translation: CASGLGGSPADTQYF.

This clone was observed once. This sequence joins TRBV9 and TRBJ2-7; 12 nucleotides match TRBD1. With V trimmed by 2 bases and J by 5 bases, 2 bases remained unmatched. CDR1 is SGDLS and CDR2 is YYNGEE in the germline V gene. The length of the CDR3 is 14 residues. In DNA form, the CDR3 reads TGTGCCAGCAGCGTCGGGACAGGGGGCCACGAGCAGTACTTC. This codes for CASSVGTGGHEQYF.

This rearrangement joins TRBV19 to TRBJ2-7; the match to TRBD1 covers 9 bases. The CDR3 totals 13 residues. Germline V gives CDR1 LNHDA, CDR2 SQIVND (reference sequence). V shed 11 bases and J 5 bases; nucleotides not matched to a gene: 10. As DNA, the CDR3 is TGTGCCGCTTCTTGGACAGGGGAGAACGAGCAGTACTTC. Translation: CAASWTGENEQYF. Together with reference TRBV19 and TRBJ2-7, the CDR3 gives the full variable domain: DGGITQSPKYLFRKEGQNVTLSCEQNLNHDAMYWYRQDPGQGLRLIYYSQIVNDFQKGDIAEGYSVSREKKESFPLTVTSAQKNPTAFYLCAASWTGENEQYFGPGTRLTVT.

The chain joins TRBV7-9 to TRBJ1-1, with D perhaps TRBD1 (5 bases). This CDR3 has 13 residues. The V gene's germline CDR1 is SEHNR and CDR2 FQNEAQ (reference sequence). V was cut by 1 base and J by 11 bases, with 14 bases left in between. CDR3: CASSLGGALEAFF. CDR3 in DNA: TGTGCCAGCAGCTTAGGAGGGGCTCTGGAGGCTTTCTTT.

The chain combines TRBV6-5 with TRBJ2-1; 7 bases are shared with TRBD1. The V gene's germline CDR1 is MNHEY and CDR2 SVGAGI. The CDR3 runs 15 residues. With V trimmed by 3 bases and J by 4 bases, 6 bases remained unmatched. Here the CDR3 reads CASSYEDRRYNEQFF. The CDR3 DNA follows: TGTGCCAGCAGTTATGAGGACAGGAGATACAATGAGCAGTTCTTC.

The CDR3 protein is CASSGEIQHF. The CDR3 DNA follows: TGTGCCAGCAGTGGGGAGATCCAGCATTTT. V and J are TRBV2 and TRBJ1-5; D gene unclear. The V gene lost 4 bases and the J gene lost 12 bases, with 7 bases spanning the gap. This CDR3 spans 10 amino acids. CDR1 and CDR2 (germline): SNHLY, FYNNEI. Full variable domain (missing parts from reference TRBV2 and TRBJ1-5): EPEVTQTPSHQVTQMGQEVILRCVPISNHLYFYWYRQILGQKVEFLVSFYNNEISEKSEIFDDQFSVERPDGSNFTLKIRSTKLEDSAMYFCASSGEIQHFGDGTRLSIL.

The genes are TRBV18 and TRBJ2-7; 10 nucleotides agree with TRBD1. The CDR3 is 17 amino acids. The V gene's germline CDR1 is KGHSH and CDR2 LQKENI. Trimming took 3 bases from V and 2 from J; bases not matched to a gene: 10. CDR3: CASSPTTGGAGAYEQYF. CDR3 nucleotide sequence: TGTGCCAGCTCACCTACGACAGGGGGCGCTGGGGCCTACGAGCAGTACTTC.

This chain uses TRBV4-1 with TRBJ1-2; no clear D gene. Germline V gives CDR1 MGHRA, CDR2 YSYEKL. This CDR3 comprises 14 residues. V lost 2 bases to trimming and J lost 8 bases, with 15 bases between them. CDR3 nucleotides: TGCGCCAGCAGCCAAACCCTGGACTTGGGAGGCTACACCTTC. Translated: CASSQTLDLGGYTF.

V and J are TRBV30 and TRBJ1-1; D ambiguous. The CDR3 runs 13 residues. The germline V and J ends were trimmed by 3 bases and 0 bases, with 8 bases remaining between them. The V gene's germline CDR1 is GTSNPN and CDR2 SVGIG (reference sequence). CDR3 in amino acids: CAWSADVNTEAFF. DNA for the CDR3: TGTGCCTGGAGCGCCGACGTGAACACTGAAGCTTTCTTT.

Judged by abundance, this clone is medium-sized. This chain links TRBV27 with TRBJ1-2, with 7 bases matching TRBD1. V trimming: 5 bases; J trimming: 4 bases; junction bases outside the gene matches: 10. CDR1 is MNHEY and CDR2 is SMNVEV in the germline V gene (reference sequence). The CDR3 consists of 15 residues. The CDR3 loop is CASSPGQPSFYGYTF. The CDR3 coding sequence is TGTGCCAGCAGTCCGGGACAGCCGAGTTTCTATGGCTACACCTTC.

The chain recombines TRBV5-1 with TRBJ2-7, with 9 nucleotides matching TRBD1. This CDR3 has 14 residues. V lost 0 bases to trimming and J lost 5 bases; unmatched junction nucleotides: 3. Germline values: CDR1 SGHRS, CDR2 YFSETQ. In DNA form, the CDR3 reads TGCGCCAGCAGCTTGGGGGGGACAGGGAACGAGCAGTACTTC. Protein sequence: CASSLGGTGNEQYF.

The chain carries TRBV4-3 and TRBJ2-7; weak D call: TRBD2 (6 bases). This CDR3 region has 17 residues. Germline loops: CDR1 LGHNA, CDR2 YSLEER. Deletions cut 2 bases from V and 1 base from J, with 18 bases between. CDR3 amino acids: CASSQTKVRGFSYEQYF. CDR3 DNA sequence: TGCGCCAGCAGCCAAACGAAGGTTCGGGGGTTTTCCTACGAGCAGTACTTC.

The gene calls are TRBV7-6 and TRBJ2-7, with 8 bases identical to TRBD1. There are 16 residues in the CDR3. Germline V gives CDR1 SGHVS, CDR2 FNYEAQ. The J segment lost 4 bases and the V segment lost 3 bases, leaving 11 bases of the junction unmatched. The CDR3 is CASSLDRQGLRYEQYF. For the CDR3, the DNA is TGTGCCAGCAGCTTGGATCGACAGGGGCTGCGGTACGAGCAGTACTTC.

Written as DNA, the CDR3 is TGTGCCAGCTCAGGGACAGTTGCTGGAAACACCATATATTTT. Translated, it gives CASSGTVAGNTIYF. The gene calls are TRBV18 and TRBJ1-3; 7 bases fit TRBD1. Germline V gives CDR1 KGHSH, CDR2 LQKENI. V dropped 5 bases and J dropped 2; count of bases not matched to a gene: 3. The CDR3 extends over 14 amino acids.

The rearrangement joins TRBV9 to TRBJ2-6; D is ambiguous. The germline V gene has CDR1 SGDLS and CDR2 YYNGEE. The length of the CDR3 is 14 residues. V was trimmed by 3 bases and J by 0 bases, leaving 4 bases between them. CDR3 DNA: TGTGCCAGCAGCGCCGGCTCTGGGGCCAACGTCCTGACTTTC. Translating gives CASSAGSGANVLTF.